Below are 12 T cell receptor beta chains sequenced from a single sample in a study of Graves' ophthalmopathy and Graves' hyperthyroidism. RNA transcripts were the template, and TCR beta CDR3 regions were amplified from them. A first-round RT-PCR used HTBI primers, followed by a second-round multiplex PCR. Using its own MiXCR run on the multiplex PCR reads, TCRdb lists one record per CDR3 protein. The data show 400,000 to 450,000 distinct CDR3 sequences, 21% seen once. Source material: peripheral blood. Source of these receptors: a young woman with stable Graves' hyperthyroidism.

This clonotype was recorded at least ten times. The V call is TRBV7-8, the J call TRBJ2-7, with TRBD2 matching over 11 bases. CDR3 length: 15 amino acids. Looked up from germline, CDR1 is SGHVS and CDR2 is FQNEAQ. V lost 5 bases, J lost 3 bases, and 6 bases stayed unmatched. CDR3 bases: TGTGCCAGCAGCGCAAGGGGACTAGCGGACTACGAGCAGTACTTC. It specifies CASSARGLADYEQYF. The full variable domain, its missing parts supplied by reference TRBV7-8 and TRBJ2-7, is GAGVSQSPRYKVAKRGQDVALRCDPISGHVSLFWYQQALGQGPEFLTYFQNEAQLDKSGLPSDRFFAERPEGSVSTLKIQRTQQEDSAVYLCASSARGLADYEQYFGPGTRLTVT.

The rearrangement links TRBV5-1 to TRBJ2-7; 9 bases align to TRBD2. The CDR3 extends over 17 amino acids. Germline V lookup: CDR1 SGHRS, CDR2 YFSETQ. J lost 0 bases, V lost 0 bases, and 7 bases had no gene match. CDR3 in DNA: TGCGCCAGCAGCTTGGCCTCCGGGACTAGCCGCTCCTACGAGCAGTACTTC. Translated, it gives CASSLASGTSRSYEQYF.

The chain has TRBV7-2 and TRBJ1-1; a possible D gene is TRBD1 (5 bases). V lost 3 bases to trimming and J lost 6 bases, with 8 bases between them. Germline V lookup: CDR1 SGHTA, CDR2 FQGNSA. This CDR3 spans 12 amino acids. CDR3 protein: CASSFPGAEAFF. CDR3 DNA sequence: TGTGCCAGCAGCTTCCCGGGGGCTGAAGCTTTCTTT.

This clonotype was counted ten times or more. The V call is TRBV19, the J call TRBJ1-1, with a weak D call TRBD1 (5 bases). The germline CDR1 and CDR2 sequences are LNHDA and SQIVND (reference sequence). The V and J ends lost 5 bases and 1 base respectively, with 11 bases between them. The CDR3 is 14 amino acids. CDR3 protein: CASSPDRENTEAFF. DNA of the CDR3: TGTGCCAGTAGTCCAGACAGAGAGAACACTGAAGCTTTCTTT.

This clonotype showed up many times. V usage is TRBV12-3 or TRBV12-4 and J usage is TRBJ2-3; D is undetermined. The CDR3 is 16 residues long. V lost 5 bases, J lost 0 bases, and 15 bases lay in between. The CDR3 loop is CASSPNVASSTDTQYF. CDR3 nucleotide sequence: TGTGCCAGCAGTCCCAACGTTGCCTCTAGCACAGATACGCAGTATTTT.

This clonotype appeared many times. This chain links TRBV2 with TRBJ2-5; 14 nucleotides align to TRBD2. V shed 5 bases, J shed 4 bases, and the junction held 6 bases outside the gene matches. Germline V CDR1 and CDR2: SNHLY, FYNNEI. The CDR3 length is 16 residues. The CDR3 coding sequence is TGTGCCAGCAGTTCCGGACTAGCGGGAGGTTCAGAGACCCAGTACTTC. Its translation: CASSSGLAGGSETQYF.

This clonotype was observed at least ten times. The chain combines TRBV28 with TRBJ2-7, with 9 bases lining up with TRBD1. After removal of 4 bases from V and 5 bases from J, the junction contained 6 bases not matched to a gene. The CDR3 is 14 amino acids. CDR1 and CDR2 from the germline V gene are MDHEN and SYDVKM. The DNA for the CDR3 is TGTGCCAGCAGTTCACAGGGGGCAATCCACGAGCAGTACTTC. Its translation is CASSSQGAIHEQYF.

The chain combines TRBV15 with TRBJ2-7; no clear D gene. Germline assignment: CDR1 LNHNV and CDR2 YYDKDF (reference sequence). The CDR3 totals 14 residues. V was cut by 4 bases and J by 7 bases, with 17 bases left in between. Here the CDR3 reads CATSIRTALREQYF. Here the CDR3 DNA reads TGTGCCACCAGCATCAGGACGGCCCTGCGGGAGCAGTACTTC.

In this sample, this clonotype turned up many times. DNA for the CDR3: TGTGCCAGCTTCGACGGCCATGGCGGGACCGATACGCAGTATTTT. Protein product: CASFDGHGGTDTQYF. This rearrangement joins TRBV6-2 or TRBV6-3 to TRBJ2-3; a possible D gene is TRBD2 (6 bases). V lost 8 bases and J 6 bases, leaving 21 bases between the germline ends. Germline-derived CDR1 and CDR2 are MNHEY and SVGEGT. The CDR3 sequence is 15 residues long.

This clonotype was counted ten times or more. The V and J genes are TRBV5-1 and TRBJ1-1, with D maybe TRBD1 (5 bases). The V gene's germline CDR1 is SGHRS and CDR2 YFSETQ. The germline V and J ends were trimmed by 3 bases and 5 bases, with 14 bases remaining between them. This CDR3 has 14 amino acids. CDR3 DNA sequence: TGCGCCAGCAGCTCGGCTGGGGCGGTGACTGAAGCTTTCTTT. Its translation: CASSSAGAVTEAFF.

This clonotype has a count of ten or more. J is TRBJ1-1 and V is TRBV30; possible D gene TRBD1, 6 bases. CDR3 length: 13 amino acids. V gave up 3 bases and J gave up 1 base, with 9 bases separating them. The germline V gene encodes CDR1 GTSNPN and CDR2 SVGIG (reference sequence). The CDR3 DNA is TGTGCCTGGAGGTTACAGGGGAACACTGAAGCTTTCTTT. Its protein is CAWRLQGNTEAFF.

This clonotype was seen repeatedly, ten times or more. This chain connects TRBV7-2 to TRBJ2-5; a possible D gene is TRBD2 (6 bases). Trimming removed 0 bases from V and 4 bases from J, with 9 bases in between. Germline CDR1 is SGHTA and CDR2 is FQGNSA. This CDR3 is built from 14 residues. In DNA form, the CDR3 reads TGTGCCAGCAGCTTAGCATTCGGGGGAGAGACCCAGTACTTC. Its translation: CASSLAFGGETQYF. The full variable domain, completed using reference TRBV7-2 and TRBJ2-5, is GAGVSQSPSNKVTEKGKDVELRCDPISGHTALYWYRQSLGQGLEFLIYFQGNSAPDKSGLPSDRFSAERTGGSVSTLTIQRTQQEDSAVYLCASSLAFGGETQYFGPGTRLLVL.